This note documents a single T cell receptor beta chain sequence. The data derive from a study of blood T cell repertoires in COVID-19. Source study methods: Estimated nucleated cell counts came from reference gene primer amplification. TCRdb's table, derived via immunoSEQ multiplex PCR, lists solely in-frame clones and lacks some. V, J and clone size reflect that table, while D and trimming were determined from the DNA. Of roughly 200,000 clones detected, around 85% appear once; the ten largest clones hold over 3%. The CDR3 extends over 13 amino acids. Germline CDR1 LGHDT, CDR2 YNNKEL (reference sequence). V lost 4 bases and J lost 4; bases outside the gene matches: 3.

This TCR was recovered from a woman between 50 and 59 years old in a cohort exposed to, infected with or recovered from COVID-19 (not recorded which). Specimen: PBMCs or T cells enriched from blood (not recorded which). The rearrangement links TRBV3-1 (or the pseudogene TRBV3-2) to TRBJ1-2; 7 bases are shared with TRBD1. DNA of the CDR3: TGTGCCAGCAGCCGGGACAGATCCTATGGCTACACCTTC. Translating it yields CASSRDRSYGYTF.